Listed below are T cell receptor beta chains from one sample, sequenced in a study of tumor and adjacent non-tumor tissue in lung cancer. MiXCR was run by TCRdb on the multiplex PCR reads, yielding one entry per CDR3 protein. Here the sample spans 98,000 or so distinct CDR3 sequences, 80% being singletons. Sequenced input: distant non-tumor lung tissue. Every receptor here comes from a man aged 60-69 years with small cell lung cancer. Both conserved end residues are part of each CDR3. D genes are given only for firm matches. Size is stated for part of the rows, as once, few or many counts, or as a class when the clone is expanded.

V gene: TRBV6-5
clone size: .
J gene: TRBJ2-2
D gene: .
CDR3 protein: CASSYKPREAGELFF
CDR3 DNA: TGTGCCAGCAGTTATAAACCGAGGGAGGCCGGGGAGCTGTTTTTT

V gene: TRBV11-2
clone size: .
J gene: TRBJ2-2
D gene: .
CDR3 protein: CASSSVGTGEPFF
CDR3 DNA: TGTGCCAGCAGCTCAGTTGGCACCGGGGAGCCGTTTTTT

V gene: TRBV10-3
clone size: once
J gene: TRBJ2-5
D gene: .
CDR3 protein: CVISISGEETQYF
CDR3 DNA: TGCGTCATCAGCATATCGGGAGAGGAGACCCAGTACTTC

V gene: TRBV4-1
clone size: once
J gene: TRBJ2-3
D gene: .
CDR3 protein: CSSSQQVRDTQYF
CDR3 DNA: TGCTCCAGCAGCCAGCAGGTTCGGGATACACAGTATTTT

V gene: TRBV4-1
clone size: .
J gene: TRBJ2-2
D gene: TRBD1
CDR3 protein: CARSNRGAYTGELFF
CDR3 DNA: TGCGCCAGGAGCAACAGGGGGGCCTATACCGGGGAGCTATTTTTT

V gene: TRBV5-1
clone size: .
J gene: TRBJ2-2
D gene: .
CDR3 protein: CASSGYSGNSGTTGELFF
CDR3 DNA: TGCGCCAGCAGCGGGTACTCCGGGAATAGCGGAACCACCGGGGAGTTGTTTTTT

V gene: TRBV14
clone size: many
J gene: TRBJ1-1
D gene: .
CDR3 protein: CASSQEHNTEAFF
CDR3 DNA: TGTGCCAGCAGCCAAGAACATAACACTGAAGCTTTCTTT

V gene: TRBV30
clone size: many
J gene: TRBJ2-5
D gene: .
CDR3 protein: CAWSVGAETQYF
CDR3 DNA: TGTGCCTGGAGTGTAGGGGCGGAGACCCAGTACTTC

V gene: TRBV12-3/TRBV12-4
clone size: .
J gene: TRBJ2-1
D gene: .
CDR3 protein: CASAVKGGHNEQFF
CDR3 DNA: TGTGCCAGCGCGGTTAAGGGGGGTCACAATGAGCAATTCTTC

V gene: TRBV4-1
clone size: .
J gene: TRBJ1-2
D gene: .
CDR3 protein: CASSQNGNYGYTF
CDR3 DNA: TGCGCCAGCAGCCAAAATGGGAACTACGGCTACACCTTC

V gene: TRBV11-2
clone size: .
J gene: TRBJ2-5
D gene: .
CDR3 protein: CANSASGTSGSRETQYF
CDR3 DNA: TGTGCCAACAGCGCCTCCGGGACAAGTGGGTCGCGGGAGACCCAGTACTTC

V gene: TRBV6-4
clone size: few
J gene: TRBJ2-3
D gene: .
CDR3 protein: CASSFRGSTDTQYF
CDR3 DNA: TGTGCCAGCAGTTTCCGAGGGAGCACAGATACGCAGTATTTT

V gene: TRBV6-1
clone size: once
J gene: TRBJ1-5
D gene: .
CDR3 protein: CASRGGPAQPQHF
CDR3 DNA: TGTGCCAGCAGGGGCGGACCGGCTCAGCCCCAGCATTTT

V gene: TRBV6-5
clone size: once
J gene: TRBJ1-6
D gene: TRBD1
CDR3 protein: CASSYPTGGESPLHF
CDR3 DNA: TGTGCCAGCAGTTACCCGACAGGGGGGGAATCACCCCTCCACTTT

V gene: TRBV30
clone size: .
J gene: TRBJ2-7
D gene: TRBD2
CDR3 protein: CAWSVGLAGMGEQYF
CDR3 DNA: TGTGCCTGGAGTGTTGGGCTAGCGGGAATGGGCGAACAGTACTTC

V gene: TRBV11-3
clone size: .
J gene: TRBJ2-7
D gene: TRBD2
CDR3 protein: CISSSPERGGLYEEYF
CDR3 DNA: TGTATCAGCAGCTCGCCTGAACGCGGGGGGCTCTACGAGGAGTACTTC

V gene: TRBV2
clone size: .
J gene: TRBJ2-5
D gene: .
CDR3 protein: CASNEWAGETQYF
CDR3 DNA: TGTGCCAGCAACGAATGGGCGGGAGAGACCCAGTACTTC

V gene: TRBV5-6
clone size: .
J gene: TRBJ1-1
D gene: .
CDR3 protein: CATNLTSGTTNTEAFF
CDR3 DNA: TGTGCCACCAACTTGACCTCCGGGACAACGAACACCGAAGCTTTCTTC

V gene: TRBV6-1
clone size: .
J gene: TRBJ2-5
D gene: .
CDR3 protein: CASSETAGAGQETQYF
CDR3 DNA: TGTGCCAGCAGTGAAACAGCCGGGGCTGGGCAAGAGACCCAGTACTTT

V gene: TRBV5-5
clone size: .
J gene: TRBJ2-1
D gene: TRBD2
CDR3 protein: CASRLGTSGTLFFRENEQFF
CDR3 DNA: TGTGCCAGCAGGCTTGGGACTAGCGGAACCCTTTTCTTCCGGGAGAATGAGCAGTTCTTC

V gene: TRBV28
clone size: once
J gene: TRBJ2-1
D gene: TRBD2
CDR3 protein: CASSPLVELAGGNEQFF
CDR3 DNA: TGTGCCAGCAGTCCCCTAGTTGAGCTGGCGGGAGGCAATGAGCAGTTCTTC

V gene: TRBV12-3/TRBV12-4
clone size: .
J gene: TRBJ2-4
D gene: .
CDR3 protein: CASSLARPYIRYF
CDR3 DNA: TGTGCCAGCAGTTTAGCGCGGCCATACATACGGTACTTC

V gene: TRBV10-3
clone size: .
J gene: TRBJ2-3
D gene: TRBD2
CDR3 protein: CAISEGSGSTDTLYF
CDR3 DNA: TGTGCCATCTCGGAAGGGAGCGGGAGTACAGACACGCTGTATTTT

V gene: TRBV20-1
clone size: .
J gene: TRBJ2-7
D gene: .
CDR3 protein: CSAATLLVSGDEHYF
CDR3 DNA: TGCAGTGCCGCCACACTACTAGTAAGCGGTGACGAACACTACTTC

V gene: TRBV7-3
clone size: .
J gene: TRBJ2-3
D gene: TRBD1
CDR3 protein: CANCSRQGLGDTQYF
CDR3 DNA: TGTGCCAACTGCTCCCGACAGGGTCTAGGAGATACGCAGTATTTT

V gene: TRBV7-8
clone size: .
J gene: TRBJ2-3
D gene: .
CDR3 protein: CASSSGGDGIDTQYF
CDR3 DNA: TGTGCCAGCAGCTCAGGCGGGGACGGCATAGATACGCAGTATTTT

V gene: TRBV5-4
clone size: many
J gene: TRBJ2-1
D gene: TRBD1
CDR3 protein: CASSLGQGAGNEQFF
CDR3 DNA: TGTGCCAGCAGCTTGGGACAGGGGGCCGGCAATGAGCAGTTCTTC

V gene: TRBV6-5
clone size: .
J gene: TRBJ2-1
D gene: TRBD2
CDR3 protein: CASSYSNLGLADSEQFF
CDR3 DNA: TGTGCCAGCAGTTACTCGAACTTGGGACTAGCGGACAGTGAGCAGTTCTTC

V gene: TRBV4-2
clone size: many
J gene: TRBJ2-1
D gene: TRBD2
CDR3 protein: CASSQGAGGTNEQFF
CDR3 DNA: TGTGCCAGCAGCCAAGGGGCGGGAGGGACCAATGAGCAGTTCTTC

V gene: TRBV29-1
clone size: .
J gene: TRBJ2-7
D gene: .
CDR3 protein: CRVEDQGNYEQYF
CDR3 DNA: TGCAGAGTTGAGGATCAGGGGAACTACGAGCAGTACTTC

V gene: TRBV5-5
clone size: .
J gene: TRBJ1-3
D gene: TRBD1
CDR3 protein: CASGDRGVGNTIYF
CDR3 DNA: TGTGCCAGCGGCGACAGGGGAGTTGGAAACACTATATATTTT

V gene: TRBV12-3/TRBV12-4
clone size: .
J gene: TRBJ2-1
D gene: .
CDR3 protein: CANSVRLAGQYNEQFF
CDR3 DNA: TGTGCCAACAGTGTCCGACTGGCGGGACAATACAATGAGCAGTTCTTC

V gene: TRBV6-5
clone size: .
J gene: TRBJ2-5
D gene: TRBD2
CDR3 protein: CASSYRGGRVTHYF
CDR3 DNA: TGTGCCAGCAGTTACCGCGGGGGGCGGGTAACCCACTACTTC

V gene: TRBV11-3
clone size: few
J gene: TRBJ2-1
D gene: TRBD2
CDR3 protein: CASSLAAGYDNERLF
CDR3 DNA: TGTGCCAGCAGCTTAGCAGCGGGGTACGACAATGAGCGGCTCTTC

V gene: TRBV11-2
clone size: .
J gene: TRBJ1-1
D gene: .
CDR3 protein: CASLQPWRVLNTEAFF
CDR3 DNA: TGTGCCAGCCTACAGCCTTGGCGGGTGTTAAACACTGAAGCTTTCTTT

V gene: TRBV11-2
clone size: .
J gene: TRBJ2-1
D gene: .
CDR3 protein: CDSSLRGAYNEQFF
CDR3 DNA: TGCGACAGCAGTCTACGGGGGGCTTACAATGAGCAGTTCTTC

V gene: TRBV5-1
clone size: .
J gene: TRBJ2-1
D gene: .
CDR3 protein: CASSLGAPEDNEQFF
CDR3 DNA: TGTGCCAGCAGCTTGGGGGCCCCGGAAGACAATGAGCAGTTCTTT

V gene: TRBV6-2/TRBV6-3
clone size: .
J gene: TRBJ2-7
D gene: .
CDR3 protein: CTSTRADYEQYF
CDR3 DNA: TGTACCAGCACGCGGGCCGACTACGAGCAGTACTTC

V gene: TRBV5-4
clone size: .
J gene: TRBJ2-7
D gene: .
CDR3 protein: CASSLMGEQYF
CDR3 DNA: TGTGCCAGCAGCCTGATGGGGGAGCAGTACTTC

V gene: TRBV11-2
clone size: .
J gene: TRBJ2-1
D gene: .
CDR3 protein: CAGRKRQGDNEQFF
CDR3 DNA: TGTGCCGGCCGGAAGCGGCAGGGTGACAATGAGCAATTCTTC

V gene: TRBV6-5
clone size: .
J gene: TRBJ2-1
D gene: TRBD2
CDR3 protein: CASSYSICGLADKEQFF
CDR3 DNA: TGTGCCAGCAGTTACTCTATCTGCGGACTAGCGGACAAAGAGCAGTTCTTC

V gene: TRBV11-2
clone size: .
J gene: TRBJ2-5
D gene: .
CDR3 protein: CTSSLGTKETQCF
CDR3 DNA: TGTACCAGCAGTTTAGGGACCAAAGAGACCCAGTGCTTC

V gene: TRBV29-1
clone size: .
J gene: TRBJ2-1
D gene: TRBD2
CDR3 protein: CSVGGGKSGAGNVQFF
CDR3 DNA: TGCAGCGTTGGGGGGGGAAAGAGCGGAGCGGGGAATGTGCAGTTCTTC

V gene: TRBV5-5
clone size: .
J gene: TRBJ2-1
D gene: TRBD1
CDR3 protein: CISSPGTVSYNEQFF
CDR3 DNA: TGTATCAGCAGCCCGGGGACAGTCTCCTACAATGAGCAGTTCTTC

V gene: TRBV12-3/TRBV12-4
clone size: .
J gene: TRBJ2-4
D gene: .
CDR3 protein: CANSLARPYIQYF
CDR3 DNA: TGTGCCAACAGTTTAGCGCGGCCATACATTCAGTATTTC

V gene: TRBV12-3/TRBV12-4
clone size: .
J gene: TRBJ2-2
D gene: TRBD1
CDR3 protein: CPISRQGIDGELFF
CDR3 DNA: TGTCCCATCAGTAGACAGGGGATCGACGGGGAGCTGTTTTTT